Listed below are T cell receptor beta chains from one sample, sequenced in a study of beta chain features in type 1 diabetes. Generated by immunoSEQ multiplex PCR, the TCRdb table keeps only in-frame clones and is missing some. The table records about 930,000 clones, under 20% of them present only once. Sequenced: naive CD4+ T cells from blood. These receptors were obtained from a young woman in good health. Both conserved end residues are part of each CDR3. D genes are given only for firm matches. Not all rows give a size; the values are once, few, many and, for expanded clones, a class.

TRBV5-4,few,16,TRBD2,TRBJ2-1,TGTGCCAGCAGCCCCCGCCTAGCGGGAATTTACAATGAGCAGTTCTTC,CASSPRLAGIYNEQFF
TRBV2,.,16,TRBD2,TRBJ2-5,TGTGCCAGCAGAAGACTAGCGGGAGTGGGTGAGGAGACCCAGTACTTC,CASRRLAGVGEETQYF
TRBV19,few,14,.,TRBJ1-5,TGTGCCAGTAGTATAGTGGTCGGGAATCAGCCCCAGCATTTT,CASSIVVGNQPQHF
TRBV7-2,few,16,.,TRBJ1-2,TGTGCCAGCAGCTTAGTTAGTGGGAATGTGGACTATGGCTACACCTTC,CASSLVSGNVDYGYTF
TRBV6-5,.,14,TRBD1,TRBJ2-1,TGTGCCAGCAGCAGAACGGGACAGGGGTCGAGGCAGTTCTTC,CASSRTGQGSRQFF
TRBV11-2,once,13,TRBD1,TRBJ1-1,TGTGCCAGCAGCCCTTGGACAGGGCCGGAAGCTTTCTTT,CASSPWTGPEAFF
TRBV19,.,14,TRBD1,TRBJ1-1,TGTGCCAGTAGTATATCAAGGGGGCCCACGTACGCTTTCTTT,CASSISRGPTYAFF
TRBV27,few,20,TRBD2,TRBJ2-7,TGTGCCAGCAGTTTATCTTATCCCTCCCCTTCTAGCGGCACTTCTACGAAGCAGTACTTC,CASSLSYPSPSSGTSTKQYF
TRBV2,.,17,TRBD1,TRBJ1-5,TGTGCCAGCAGTAGGGGACAGGGGGCGTTGGGCAATCAGCCCCAGCATTTT,CASSRGQGALGNQPQHF
TRBV28,few,17,.,TRBJ2-1,TGTGCCAGCATCCAACTCAACCCCCCCACTAGTTTTAGCGAGCAGTTCTTC,CASIQLNPPTSFSEQFF
TRBV5-1,once,16,TRBD1,TRBJ2-4,TGCGCCAGCAGCCAGGTCTCCGGGACAGGGGCAAACATTCAGTACTTC,CASSQVSGTGANIQYF
TRBV7-9,.,16,TRBD2,TRBJ2-1,TGTGCCAGCAGCTTCCCCGGGACTAGCGGAGGCAATGAGCAGTTCTTC,CASSFPGTSGGNEQFF
TRBV6-6,few,12,.,TRBJ2-7,TGTGCCAGCAGTTACTCGCAAGCGGAGCAGTACTTC,CASSYSQAEQYF
TRBV5-1,.,15,TRBD1,TRBJ2-1,TGCGCCAGCAGCTTGTCCGGCCGACAGGGCGATGAGCAGTTCTTC,CASSLSGRQGDEQFF
TRBV28,.,15,.,TRBJ1-5,TGTGCCAGCAGTTTCAGCGGGCAGGGGTATCAGCCCCAGCATTTT,CASSFSGQGYQPQHF
TRBV4-2,few,15,TRBD1,TRBJ1-1,TGTGCCAGCAGCTCAAAGGACAGGGGGTTCACTGAAGCTTTCTTT,CASSSKDRGFTEAFF
TRBV27,.,13,.,TRBJ2-3,TGTGCCAGCAGGGACTCCCCAACAGATACGCAGTATTTT,CASRDSPTDTQYF
TRBV7-9,few,15,TRBD2,TRBJ2-3,TGTGCCAGCAGTCCACTAGCGGGGAGCACAGATACGCAGTATTTT,CASSPLAGSTDTQYF
TRBV7-9,.,16,.,TRBJ2-7,TGTGCCAGCAGCTTATCTCGGAGTAGCGGCCATCGTGAGCAGTACTTC,CASSLSRSSGHREQYF
TRBV4-2,few,15,.,TRBJ1-2,TGTGCCAGCAGCCAAGGAGTTAACAGGGACTATGGCTACACCTTC,CASSQGVNRDYGYTF
TRBV6-1,.,15,.,TRBJ2-7,TGTGCCAGCAGTGAATACGGCAGGAATACGCGCGAGCAGTACTTC,CASSEYGRNTREQYF
TRBV10-3,few,14,.,TRBJ1-3,TGTGCCATCAGTGATTGGGGAACTGGAAACACCATATATTTT,CAISDWGTGNTIYF
TRBV4-3,few,15,.,TRBJ1-4,TGCGCCAGCAGCCAAGGAAGGTGGACTAATGAAAAACTGTTTTTT,CASSQGRWTNEKLFF
TRBV29-1,few,13,.,TRBJ2-5,TGCAGCGTTGAAGCCAGGTTGGGGGAGACCCAGTACTTC,CSVEARLGETQYF
TRBV4-3,few,15,.,TRBJ2-3,TGCGCCAGCAGCCAAGATGCTAGCCTCGGCGATACGCAGTATTTT,CASSQDASLGDTQYF
TRBV5-4,few,15,.,TRBJ2-5,TGTGCCAGCAGCCTGCGCAGGACAGTCCAAGAGACCCAGTACTTC,CASSLRRTVQETQYF
TRBV7-3,.,13,.,TRBJ2-2,TGTGCCAGCAGCTCCAGGGATACCGGGGAGCTGTTTTTT,CASSSRDTGELFF
TRBV28,.,15,TRBD1,TRBJ2-4,TGTGCCAGCAGTTTCCCCAGACAGGGGAAAAACATTCAGTACTTC,CASSFPRQGKNIQYF
TRBV5-8,once,14,.,TRBJ2-7,TGTGCCAGCAGCTTGGTGCACAAACCCTACGAGCAGTACTTC,CASSLVHKPYEQYF
TRBV29-1,.,13,.,TRBJ1-1,TGCAGCGTTGAAACGACGGTGAACACTGAAGCTTTCTTT,CSVETTVNTEAFF
TRBV11-1,.,16,.,TRBJ2-1,TGTGCCAGCAGCTTAGGAGCTAGCGTATTATACAATGAGCAGTTCTTC,CASSLGASVLYNEQFF
TRBV6-5,few,15,TRBD1,TRBJ2-7,TGTGCCACCAGGGGTCCGGGACAGGGGGCCTACGAGCAGTACTTC,CATRGPGQGAYEQYF
TRBV2,.,13,TRBD1,TRBJ1-5,TGTGCCAGTAAAGAACAGGGGAATCAGCCCCAGCATTTT,CASKEQGNQPQHF
TRBV7-2,.,14,.,TRBJ2-7,TGTGCCAGCAGCTTAGATAGCAGGACCTACGAGCAGTACTTC,CASSLDSRTYEQYF
TRBV28,.,15,.,TRBJ2-6,TGTGCCAGCAGTTCCAGCGGCTCTGGGGCCAACATCCTGACTTTC,CASSSSGSGANILTF
TRBV19,.,13,TRBD1,TRBJ1-5,TGTGCCAGCCAAGACAGGGAGACTCAGCCCCAGCATTTT,CASQDRETQPQHF
TRBV27,few,16,.,TRBJ2-7,TGTGCCAGCAGTTTATCGGTCGGCCACTTAACCTACGAGCAGTACTTC,CASSLSVGHLTYEQYF
TRBV7-8,.,16,TRBD1,TRBJ2-7,TGTGCCAGCAGCTTCCGACCGGGACAGGGGGTTTACGAGCAGTACTTC,CASSFRPGQGVYEQYF
TRBV2,.,15,.,TRBJ2-7,TGTGCCAGCAGTGAAGTTAGCACAGGGTACTACGAGCAGTACTTC,CASSEVSTGYYEQYF
TRBV6-6,.,14,.,TRBJ2-7,TGTGCCAGCAGTTACCGTTGGGACTTCTACGAGCAGTACTTC,CASSYRWDFYEQYF
TRBV7-3,.,15,.,TRBJ2-2,TGTGCCAGCAGCTTAACGGGTAGACCCACCGGGGAGCTGTTTTTT,CASSLTGRPTGELFF
TRBV28,few,15,TRBD2,TRBJ2-2,TGTGCCAGCAGGGGACTAGCCCCGAACACCGGGGAGCTGTTTTTT,CASRGLAPNTGELFF
TRBV7-8,.,14,.,TRBJ2-2,TGTGCCAGCAGCTTAGCGAGGAACACCGGGGAGCTGTTTTTT,CASSLARNTGELFF
TRBV19,few,14,TRBD1,TRBJ1-2,TGTGCCAGTAGTGTGGGACAGCCCCGCTATGGCTACACCTTC,CASSVGQPRYGYTF
TRBV18,few,15,TRBD2,TRBJ2-1,TGTGCCAGCTCACCGAAAGCGGGGGACTACAATGAGCAGTTCTTC,CASSPKAGDYNEQFF
TRBV20-1,.,11,.,TRBJ2-3,TGCAGTGCTGGTAGGGTCGATACGCAGTATTTT,CSAGRVDTQYF
TRBV4-3,few,16,.,TRBJ2-3,TGCGCCAGCAGCCAAGGGTCTAGCAGATACACAGATACGCAGTATTTT,CASSQGSSRYTDTQYF
TRBV7-9,few,13,.,TRBJ1-1,TGTGCCAGCAGCTTAATTGATAACACTGAAGCTTTCTTT,CASSLIDNTEAFF
TRBV7-2,.,14,TRBD2,TRBJ2-5,TGTGCCAGCAGCTCCATAGCGGGAGGCCGAACCCAGTACTTC,CASSSIAGGRTQYF
TRBV4-3,few,16,TRBD1,TRBJ1-4,TGCGCCAGCAGCCATGGATTCGGGACAGCTAATGAAAAACTGTTTTTT,CASSHGFGTANEKLFF
TRBV2,.,16,TRBD1,TRBJ1-4,TGTGCCAGCAGTGAAGCGCTAGGGACAGGGGGTGAAAAACTGTTTTTT,CASSEALGTGGEKLFF
TRBV28,.,13,.,TRBJ1-4,TGTGCCAGCAGTTTAGGTGGCGATGAAAAACTGTTTTTT,CASSLGGDEKLFF
TRBV15,.,16,.,TRBJ2-5,TGTGCCACCAGCAGCGGATTCAGCCGACACCAAGAGACCCAGTACTTC,CATSSGFSRHQETQYF
TRBV5-5,few,15,.,TRBJ1-1,TGCGCCAGCAGCCAAGCAGCCAAGAGTGAAACTGAAGCTTTCTTT,CASSQAAKSETEAFF